These 21 T cell receptor beta chains were sequenced from one sample in a study of blood T cell repertoires in COVID-19. Method: immunoSEQ multiplex PCR; TCRdb's copy keeps in-frame clones and lacks some. The sample has approximately 87,000 clones; approximately 81% are singletons. The sequenced sample consisted of peripheral blood. The receptors originated from a woman aged 80 or over with acute or convalescent COVID-19.

The chain combines TRBV7-9 with TRBJ2-5; possible D gene TRBD2, 5 bases. The CDR3 contains 15 residues. Germline V gives CDR1 SEHNR, CDR2 FQNEAQ (reference sequence). With 5 bases removed from V and 4 bases from J, the gap between germline ends came to 17 bases. The CDR3 here is CASSPRDLVLETQYF. Written as DNA, the CDR3 is TGTGCCAGCAGCCCGAGGGATTTAGTATTAGAGACCCAGTACTTC.

This clone was counted ten times or more. V is TRBV30 and J is TRBJ2-7; TRBD1 matches at 8 bases. Germline trimming cut 2 bases from V and 11 bases from J; bases unmatched to any gene: 14. Germline-derived CDR1 and CDR2 are GTSNPN and SVGIG (reference sequence). The CDR3 runs to 14 residues. CDR3 sequence reads: CAWSFPGTGTLKYF. The CDR3 region has the DNA TGTGCCTGGAGTTTTCCCGGGACAGGTACCCTCAAGTACTTC.

This clone was counted a few times. The chain has TRBV5-4 and TRBJ2-7; 10 bases align to TRBD2. The germline CDR1 and CDR2 sequences are SGHNT and YYREEE (reference sequence). V lost 0 bases to trimming and J lost 2 bases; unmatched junction nucleotides: 8. The CDR3 has 17 amino acids. Here the CDR3 DNA reads TGTGCCAGCAGCTTGGGAGGTTGGCTAGCGGGGGCCTACGAGCAGTACTTC. Translation: CASSLGGWLAGAYEQYF.

This chain connects TRBV2 to TRBJ1-2; 9 bases align to TRBD1. The CDR3 length is 14 residues. CDR1 SNHLY and CDR2 FYNNEI come from the germline V gene. Germline trimming cut 5 bases from V and 7 bases from J; bases unmatched to any gene: 8. The CDR3 protein is CASSLTRDRVGYTF. In DNA, the CDR3 is TGTGCCAGCAGTCTTACCCGGGACAGGGTTGGCTACACCTTC.

The chain uses TRBV2 and TRBJ2-7; 10 bases agree with TRBD2. CDR1 is SNHLY, CDR2 FYNNEI, per germline. Trimming cost V 5 bases and J 0 bases; bases outside gene matches: 7. CDR3 size: 16 residues. The CDR3 reads CASSTGPSGGSYEQYF. CDR3 in DNA: TGTGCCAGCAGTACGGGGCCTAGCGGGGGCTCCTACGAGCAGTACTTC.

The chain has TRBV6-2 or TRBV6-3 and TRBJ1-5; TRBD1 aligns across 9 bases. With 5 bases clipped from V and 3 bases from J, the junction kept 8 bases outside the gene matches. CDR3 size: 16 residues. The germline V gene encodes CDR1 MNHEY and CDR2 SVGEGT. The CDR3 coding sequence is TGTGCCAGCAGTGCGGACAGGGGTGGTTTCAATCAGCCCCAGCATTTT. Protein sequence: CASSADRGGFNQPQHF.

The rearrangement joins TRBV14 to TRBJ1-2; D gene uncertain. CDR1 SGHDN and CDR2 FVKESK come from the germline V gene. CDR3 size: 14 residues. Trimming pared 3 bases from V and 7 bases from J, leaving 15 bases between. The CDR3 DNA sequence: TGTGCCAGCAGCCATTCCGGGTCCCTGAGTGGCTACACCTTC. Translated: CASSHSGSLSGYTF.

The chain has TRBV18 and TRBJ2-7; unclear D gene. The CDR3 sequence is 12 residues long. Germline assignment: CDR1 KGHSH and CDR2 LQKENI. Trimming left V 3 bases short and J 4 bases short, with 7 bases between. CDR3 sequence: CASSPTLYEQYF. DNA for the CDR3: TGTGCCAGCTCACCTACGCTATACGAGCAGTACTTC.

This clone has a handful of counts. The genes are TRBV19 and TRBJ1-1, with a possible D match to TRBD1 (6 bases). Germline CDR1 is LNHDA and CDR2 is SQIVND (reference sequence). The V end lost 1 base, the J end lost 5 bases, and 14 bases lay between the germline ends. The CDR3 totals 15 residues. The CDR3 sequence is CASSIGTGLRTEAFF. CDR3 DNA: TGTGCCAGTAGTATAGGAACAGGGTTGAGGACTGAAGCTTTCTTT.

Worth noting for this clone: Different DNA sequences within this sample yield the same CDR3. The chain is built from TRBV18 and TRBJ2-5, with 11 bases that match TRBD2. The CDR3 contains 15 residues. In germline, CDR1 is KGHSH, CDR2 LQKENI. Losses at the gene ends were 5 bases for V and 2 bases for J; bases not matched to a gene: 4. CDR3 loop: CASSSSGGAQETQYF. The CDR3 nucleotides are TGTGCCAGCTCAAGTAGCGGGGGGGCACAAGAGACCCAGTACTTC.

The chain carries TRBV10-1 and TRBJ2-5; 8 bases align to TRBD1. This CDR3 has 14 residues. Looked up from germline, CDR1 is WNHNN and CDR2 is SYGVQD (reference sequence). J gave up 8 bases and V 3 bases, and 8 bases lay outside the gene matches. The CDR3 loop reads CASSEGQGTQTQYF. CDR3 coding DNA: TGCGCCAGCAGTGAAGGACAGGGTACCCAAACCCAGTACTTC.

This rearrangement joins TRBV19 to TRBJ1-3; D is perhaps TRBD1 (6 bases). The V gene lost 5 bases and the J gene lost 8 bases, with 19 bases spanning the gap. The CDR3 runs to 15 residues. Germline V gives CDR1 LNHDA, CDR2 SQIVND (reference sequence). The CDR3 here is CASSPRGGAVYTIYF. CDR3 DNA sequence: TGTGCCAGTAGTCCCAGAGGGGGGGCTGTATACACCATATATTTT.

Only a few counts were recorded for this clone. This sequence joins TRBV3-1 (or the pseudogene TRBV3-2) and TRBJ1-2; TRBD1 is a possible D gene (6 bases). Trimming took off 4 bases at V and 3 bases at J, with 12 bases between the two ends. CDR3 length equals 14 residues. The germline V gene has CDR1 LGHDT and CDR2 YNNKEL (reference sequence). The CDR3 DNA sequence: TGTGCCAGCAGCCCCAGACAGGAGCACTATGGCTACACCTTC. This sequence encodes CASSPRQEHYGYTF.

In its sample, this clone was seen once. V is TRBV6-5 and J is TRBJ1-1; TRBD1 is a possible D gene (5 bases). The germline CDR1 and CDR2 sequences are MNHEY and SVGAGI. V dropped 10 bases and J dropped 1 base, with 10 bases sitting between them. The CDR3 is made up of 12 amino acids. The CDR3 DNA follows: TGTGCCACCGGCGGACAGAACACTGAAGCTTTCTTT. This translates into CATGGQNTEAFF.

The chain joins TRBV9 to TRBJ2-3; TRBD2 matches 9 bases. Germline values: CDR1 SGDLS, CDR2 YYNGEE. V gave up 2 bases and J gave up 0 bases; unmatched junction bases: 1. The length of the CDR3 is 15 residues. In nucleotides, the CDR3 is TGTGCCAGCAGCGTGGCGGGGGGGAGCACAGATACGCAGTATTTT. This sequence encodes CASSVAGGSTDTQYF.

J is TRBJ2-1 and V is TRBV18, with 8 nucleotides matching TRBD1. The trim removed 10 bases at V and 2 bases at J, leaving 7 bases unmatched. There are 14 residues in the CDR3. Germline values: CDR1 KGHSH, CDR2 LQKENI. The CDR3 reads CATPRQGPYNEQFF. CDR3 nucleotides: TGTGCCACCCCCCGACAGGGGCCCTACAATGAGCAGTTCTTC.

This clone was observed a handful of times. The gene calls are TRBV19 and TRBJ2-1, with 7 bases that match TRBD2. The CDR3 covers 12 residues. From germline, CDR1 is LNHDA and CDR2 SQIVND (reference sequence). The V segment lost 7 bases and the J segment 10 bases; nucleotides outside the gene matches: 7. DNA of the CDR3: TGTGCCAGTACCCCGCGTAGCGGGGAGCAGTTCTTC. This sequence encodes CASTPRSGEQFF.

This chain joins TRBV19 and TRBJ1-3; no clear D gene. CDR1 is LNHDA, CDR2 SQIVND, per germline (reference sequence). Trimming left V 11 bases short and J 0 bases short, with 23 bases between. There are 17 residues in the CDR3. Written as DNA, the CDR3 is TGTGCCGCCACCCCCACGCCCGGGTCATACTCTGGAAACACCATATATTTT. As protein: CAATPTPGSYSGNTIYF.

This clone has only one observation. V gene TRBV5-1 combines with J gene TRBJ2-5; a weak D match, TRBD2 (6 bases). The CDR3 extends over 14 amino acids. Trimming removed 1 base from V and 2 bases from J, with 9 bases in between. Germline V CDR1 and CDR2: SGHRS, YFSETQ. The CDR3 loop is CASSLIAAQETQYF. In nucleotides, the CDR3 is TGCGCCAGCAGCTTGATAGCGGCTCAAGAGACCCAGTACTTC.

The chain recombines TRBV6-1 with TRBJ1-5; 7 bases match TRBD1. J gave up 3 bases and V 3 bases, and 5 bases lay outside the gene matches. This CDR3 is 15 amino acids long. The germline gives CDR1 MNHNS, CDR2 SASEGT. This chain's CDR3 is CASSEGTVLNQPQHF. DNA for the CDR3: TGTGCCAGCAGTGAGGGGACAGTCCTCAATCAGCCCCAGCATTTT.

V and J are TRBV4-3 and TRBJ1-4; 7 bases map to TRBD1. Germline trimming cut 4 bases from V and 5 bases from J; bases unmatched to any gene: 7. This CDR3 region has 15 residues. From germline, CDR1 is LGHNA and CDR2 YSLEER. Here the CDR3 DNA reads TGCGCCAGCAGCCCGGATGGGACAGAAAATGAAAAACTGTTTTTT. Residues: CASSPDGTENEKLFF.